This TCR beta chain came from a study of T cells in Graves' hyperthyroidism and ophthalmopathy. Points from the study as a whole: Blood also carried most thyroid clonotypes expanded above 0.001.

Hyperthyroidism had been newly diagnosed in patients aged 18 to 65, and its duration was under 2 months. Before ophthalmopathy appeared, progressors gave blood at initial hyperthyroidism diagnosis. It was less than 13 ml of fresh peripheral blood that supplied the PBMCs. This CDR3 spans 13 amino acids. Germline-derived CDR1 and CDR2 are MRHNA and SNTAGT. The V end was cut by 8 bases, the J end by 9 bases, with 14 bases between. As regards this clonotype: The antigen remains unidentified.

RNA transcripts provided the source from which TCR beta CDR3 regions were amplified. First-round RT-PCR targeting the TCR CDR3 was performed with the HTBI primer set. TCRdb processed the multiplex PCR reads anew with MiXCR; each CDR3 protein has one entry. The sample has fewer than 900,000 distinct CDR3 sequences; 18% are singletons. This sequence was found in a woman aged 50 to 60 with Graves' hyperthyroidism that later progressed to Graves' ophthalmopathy. The chain recombines TRBV6-4 with TRBJ1-6, with D tentatively TRBD1 (6 bases). Sequencing was carried out using blood. The CDR3 here is CASSRGASSPLHF. In DNA, the CDR3 is TGTGCCAGCTCCCGGGGGGCAAGTTCACCCCTCCACTTT.